This record looks at one TCR beta chain sequence and its context. At one boundary the junction diverges from the germline segment, which might be a read error. The CDR3 runs 16 residues. The germline gives CDR1 KGHSY, CDR2 FQNENV. The sample originates from a study of regulatory T cells in long-lasting Graves disease. Building the TCR beta libraries relied on iRepertoire HTBI primers, and CDR3 regions underwent Arm-PCR. TCRdb re-derived calls from the multiplex PCR reads in MiXCR, one entry per CDR3 protein. The data show 400,000 to 500,000 distinct CDR3 sequences, more than 20% seen once. The sample's time point: persistent/refractory GD, antithyroid drugs over 5 years with positive TRAb. The authors made the TCR library using RNA they extracted from PBMCs.

The source is a female donor with Graves disease. The chain couples TRBV16 to TRBJ2-4; possibly TRBD2 for D (6 bases). The sequencing used peripheral blood mononuclear cells (PBMCs), collected when the disease was refractory, from a patient treated with antithyroid drugs. CDR3 sequence reads: CASSQATTLAENIQYF. The CDR3 DNA sequence: TGTGCCAGCAGCCAAGCGACTACACTAGCCGAAAACATTCAGTACTTC.